The T cell receptor beta chain described here comes from a study of cytomegalovirus exposure and HLA in healthy donors. Study observations and caveats: Across donors, most TCRs were seen rarely, yet some public ones were widespread.

The donors were members of the validation cohort comprising over a hundred subjects, separate from the approximately 630-subject first cohort. The table lists this clone with a few counts. Its antigen is unidentified. Here immunoSEQ multiplex PCR was the method, and the copy in TCRdb shows in-frame clones only, minus some. Here the sample spans 100,000 to 150,000 clones, about 83% being singletons. There are 13 residues in the CDR3. Germline lookup yields CDR1 SGHRS and CDR2 YFSETQ. V was pared by 0 bases and J by 6 bases, with 1 base of the junction left unmatched. J is TRBJ1-2 and V is TRBV5-1; the match to TRBD1 covers 8 bases. The sequence was obtained from a woman aged 25-40 years in good health and CMV-seronegative. The sample comprised PBMCs. In nucleotides, the CDR3 is TGCGCCAGCAGCTTGGGGACAGGGAATGGCTACACCTTC. Amino acids: CASSLGTGNGYTF.